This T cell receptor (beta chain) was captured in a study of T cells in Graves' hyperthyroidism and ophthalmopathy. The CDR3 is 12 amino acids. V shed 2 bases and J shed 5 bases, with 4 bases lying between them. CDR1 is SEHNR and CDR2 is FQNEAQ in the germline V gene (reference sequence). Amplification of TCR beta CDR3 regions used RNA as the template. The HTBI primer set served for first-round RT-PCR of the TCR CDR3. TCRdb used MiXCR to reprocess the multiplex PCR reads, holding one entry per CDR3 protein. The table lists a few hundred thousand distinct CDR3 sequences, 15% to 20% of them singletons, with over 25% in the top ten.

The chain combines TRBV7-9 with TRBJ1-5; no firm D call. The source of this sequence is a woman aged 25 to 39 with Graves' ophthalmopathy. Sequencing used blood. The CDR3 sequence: CASSLMDQPQHF. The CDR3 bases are TGTGCCAGCAGCTTAATGGATCAGCCCCAGCATTTT.